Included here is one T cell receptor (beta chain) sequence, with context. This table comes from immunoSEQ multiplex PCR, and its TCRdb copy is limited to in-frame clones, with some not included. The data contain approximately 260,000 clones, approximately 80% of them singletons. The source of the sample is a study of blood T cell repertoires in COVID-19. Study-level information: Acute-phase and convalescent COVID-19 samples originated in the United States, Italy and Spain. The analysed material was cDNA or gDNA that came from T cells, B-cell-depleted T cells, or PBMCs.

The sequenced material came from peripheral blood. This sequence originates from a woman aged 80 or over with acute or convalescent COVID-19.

The CDR3 DNA follows: TGTGCCAGCAGCCCTCATGGGACAGGGGTGCACGAGCAGTACTTC. This translates into CASSPHGTGVHEQYF. The chain combines TRBV9 with TRBJ2-7; TRBD1 matches 10 bases. J gave up 5 bases and V 4 bases, and 9 bases lay outside the gene matches. The CDR3 has 15 amino acids. The V gene's germline CDR1 is SGDLS and CDR2 YYNGEE.